Included here is one T cell receptor (beta chain) sequence, with context. This entry belongs to a study of OX40 agonist ivuxolimab in advanced cancers. The table came from immunoSEQ multiplex PCR; TCRdb's copy has only in-frame clones and leaves some out. The sample contains 90,000 or so clones, around nine tenths of which appear only once. This material consisted of CD4+ or CD8+ T cells sorted from blood, taken in a trial of the OX40 agonist ivuxolimab. This clonotype originated in an adult with an advanced solid tumor such as melanoma, head and neck, liver or kidney cancer.

CDR3 region: CASTETGTMNTEAFF. CDR3 DNA: TGTGCCAGCACCGAGACAGGGACCATGAACACTGAAGCTTTCTTT. The V and J genes are TRBV2 and TRBJ1-1; 7 bases fit TRBD1. CDR1 and CDR2 from the germline V gene are SNHLY and FYNNEI. This CDR3 has 15 residues. V shed 7 bases, J shed 0 bases, and the junction held 8 bases outside the gene matches.